This record concerns one T cell receptor (beta chain) sequence. Antigen unknown. This entry belongs to a study of T cell responses to AZD1222 COVID-19 vaccine. Study-wide results and limits: Sampling that yielded the repertoires occurred only after the peak T cell response. Increased Spike-specific TCR breadth and depth were observed after two AZD1222 doses. Clonal diversity may have been underestimated, and the donors were mostly white British, with more females than males. It was only five to seven AZD1222 recipients who were seropositive at baseline.

Only in-frame clones appear in the TCRdb table, and some are missing; sequencing was by immunoSEQ multiplex PCR. This sample has 95,000 to 100,000 clones, with roughly 90% found just once. The input for sequencing was peripheral blood, taken on day 0 of AZD1222 vaccination. This TCR derives from an adult in good health.

CDR3 residues: CASSRDRGLNEQFF. The CDR3 nucleotides read TGTGCCAGCAGCCGGGACAGGGGGCTCAATGAGCAGTTCTTC. The chain couples TRBV6-6 to TRBJ2-1; 12 bases line up with TRBD1. The CDR3 runs to 14 residues. Losses at the gene ends were 6 bases for V and 6 bases for J; bases not matched to a gene: 3. Germline-derived CDR1 and CDR2 are MNHNY and SVGAGI (reference sequence).